This T cell receptor beta chain was obtained from a study of beta chain features in type 1 diabetes. Points from the study as a whole: For Type 1 diabetes patients, all four CD4+ subsets carried TCRB CDR3s that were moderately but significantly shorter. The VDJ junctions of type 1 diabetes patients carried fewer insertions and more deletions. In the patient group, naive, central memory and Treg TCRB repertoires seemed more alike than in the healthy donor group.

Germline assignment: CDR1 LNHDA and CDR2 SQIVND (reference sequence). This CDR3 comprises 20 residues. J gave up 2 bases and V 4 bases, and 17 bases lay outside the gene matches. Of the isolated RNA, all was reverse transcribed, and so the sequenced material was expressed TCRB transcripts. TCRdb keeps only in-frame clones here, not all; method: immunoSEQ multiplex PCR. The sample holds under 250,000 clones, 11% seen once. This clone was seen repeatedly, ten times or more. Antigen unknown. V usage is TRBV19 and J usage is TRBJ2-3; 11 bases match TRBD2. The clonotype was recovered from a man younger than 35 in good health. Source material: central memory CD4+ T cells from blood. As DNA, the CDR3 is TGTGCCAGTAGTAGAATGCGGACTAGCGGGTACCCCGATATCACAGATACGCAGTATTTT. Amino acids: CASSRMRTSGYPDITDTQYF. Combining the CDR3 with reference TRBV19 and TRBJ2-3 gives the whole variable domain DGGITQSPKYLFRKEGQNVTLSCEQNLNHDAMYWYRQDPGQGLRLIYYSQIVNDFQKGDIAEGYSVSREKKESFPLTVTSAQKNPTAFYLCASSRMRTSGYPDITDTQYFGPGTRLTVL.